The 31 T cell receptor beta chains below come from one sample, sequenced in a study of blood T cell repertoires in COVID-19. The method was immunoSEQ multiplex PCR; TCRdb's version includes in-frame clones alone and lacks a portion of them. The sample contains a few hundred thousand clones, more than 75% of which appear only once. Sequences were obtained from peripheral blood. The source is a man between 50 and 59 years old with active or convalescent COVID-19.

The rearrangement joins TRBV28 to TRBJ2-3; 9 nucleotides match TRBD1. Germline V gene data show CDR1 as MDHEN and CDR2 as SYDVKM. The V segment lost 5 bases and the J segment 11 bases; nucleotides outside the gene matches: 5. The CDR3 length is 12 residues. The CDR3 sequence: CASSPPGQGQYF. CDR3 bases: TGTGCCAGCAGTCCCCCGGGACAGGGGCAGTATTTT.

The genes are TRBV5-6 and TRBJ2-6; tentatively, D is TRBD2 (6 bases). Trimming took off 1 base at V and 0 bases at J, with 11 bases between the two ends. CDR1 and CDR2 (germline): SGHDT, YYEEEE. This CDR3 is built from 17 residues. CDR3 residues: CASSLPGALSGANVLTF. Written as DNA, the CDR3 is TGTGCCAGCAGCTTGCCGGGAGCCCTCTCTGGGGCCAACGTCCTGACTTTC.

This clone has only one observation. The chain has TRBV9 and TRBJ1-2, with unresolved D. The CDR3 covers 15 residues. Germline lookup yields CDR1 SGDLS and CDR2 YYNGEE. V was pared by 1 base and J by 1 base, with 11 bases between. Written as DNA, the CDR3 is TGTGCCAGCAGCGTAAGAGTCGACTTTAACTATGGCTACACCTTC. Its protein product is CASSVRVDFNYGYTF. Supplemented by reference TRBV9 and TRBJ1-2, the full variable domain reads DSGVTQTPKHLITATGQRVTLRCSPRSGDLSVYWYQQSLDQGLQFLIQYYNGEERAKGNILERFSAQQFPDLHSELNLSSLELGDSALYFCASSVRVDFNYGYTFGSGTRLTVV.

The chain's CDR3 is CASKFRSGANVLTF. In DNA, the CDR3 is TGTGCCAGCAAATTTCGCTCTGGGGCCAACGTCCTGACTTTC. The chain couples TRBV28 to TRBJ2-6; no clear D gene. The germline CDR1 and CDR2 sequences are MDHEN and SYDVKM. The CDR3 consists of 14 residues. V shed 7 bases and J shed 0 bases, with 7 bases lying between them.

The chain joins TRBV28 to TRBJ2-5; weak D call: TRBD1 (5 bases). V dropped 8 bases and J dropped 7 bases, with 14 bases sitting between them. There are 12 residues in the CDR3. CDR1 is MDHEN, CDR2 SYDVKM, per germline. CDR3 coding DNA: TGTGCCAGCCAAGACAGTTCTGGGACCCAGTACTTC. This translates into CASQDSSGTQYF.

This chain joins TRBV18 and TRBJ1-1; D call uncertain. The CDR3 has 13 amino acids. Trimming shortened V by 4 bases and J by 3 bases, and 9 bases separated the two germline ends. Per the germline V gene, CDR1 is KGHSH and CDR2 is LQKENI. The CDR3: CASSQTPDTEAFF. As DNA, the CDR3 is TGTGCCAGCTCACAAACCCCGGACACTGAAGCTTTCTTT. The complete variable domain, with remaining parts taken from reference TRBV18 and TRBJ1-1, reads NAGVMQNPRHLVRRRGQEARLRCSPMKGHSHVYWYRQLPEEGLKFMVYLQKENIIDESGMPKERFSAEFPKEGPSILRIQQVVRGDSAAYFCASSQTPDTEAFFGQGTRLTVV.

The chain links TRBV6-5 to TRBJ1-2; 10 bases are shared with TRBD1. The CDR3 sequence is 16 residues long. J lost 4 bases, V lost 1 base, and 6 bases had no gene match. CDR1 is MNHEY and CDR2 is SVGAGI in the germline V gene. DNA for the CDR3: TGTGCCAGCAGTTACTTCCGGACAGGGGGGGCCTATGGCTACACCTTC. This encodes CASSYFRTGGAYGYTF.

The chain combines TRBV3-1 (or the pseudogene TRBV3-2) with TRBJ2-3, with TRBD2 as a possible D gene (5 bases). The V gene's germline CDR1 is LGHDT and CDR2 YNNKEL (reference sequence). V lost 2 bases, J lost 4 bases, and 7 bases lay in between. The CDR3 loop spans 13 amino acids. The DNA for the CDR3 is TGTGCCAGCAGCCAAAGAGCGGCAGATACGCAGTATTTT. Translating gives CASSQRAADTQYF.

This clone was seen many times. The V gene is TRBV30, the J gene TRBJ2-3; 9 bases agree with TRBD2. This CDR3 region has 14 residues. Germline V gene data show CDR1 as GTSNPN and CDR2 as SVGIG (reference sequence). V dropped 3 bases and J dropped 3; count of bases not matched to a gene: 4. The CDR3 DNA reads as TGTGCCTGGAGCCCGGGACTAGCAACAGATACGCAGTATTTT. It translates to CAWSPGLATDTQYF.

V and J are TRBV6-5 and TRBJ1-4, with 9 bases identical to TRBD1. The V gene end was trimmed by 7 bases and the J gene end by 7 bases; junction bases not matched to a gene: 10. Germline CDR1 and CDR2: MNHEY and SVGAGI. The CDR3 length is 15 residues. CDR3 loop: CASIRSRQGGEKLFF. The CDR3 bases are TGTGCCAGCATTCGAAGTAGACAGGGGGGTGAAAAACTGTTTTTT.

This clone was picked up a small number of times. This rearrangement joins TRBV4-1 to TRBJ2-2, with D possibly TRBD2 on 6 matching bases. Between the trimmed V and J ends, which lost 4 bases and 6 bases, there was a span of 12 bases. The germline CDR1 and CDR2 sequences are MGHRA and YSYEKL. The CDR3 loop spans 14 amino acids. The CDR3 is CASSLRGGAGELFF. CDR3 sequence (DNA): TGCGCCAGCAGCCTCCGGGGAGGTGCCGGGGAGCTGTTTTTT.

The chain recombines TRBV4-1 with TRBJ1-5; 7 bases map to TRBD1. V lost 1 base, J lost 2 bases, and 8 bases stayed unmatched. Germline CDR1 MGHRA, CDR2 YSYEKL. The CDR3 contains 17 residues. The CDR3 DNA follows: TGCGCCAGCAGCCAAGGGTTAGACAGGGCGGGCAATCAGCCCCAGCATTTT. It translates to CASSQGLDRAGNQPQHF.

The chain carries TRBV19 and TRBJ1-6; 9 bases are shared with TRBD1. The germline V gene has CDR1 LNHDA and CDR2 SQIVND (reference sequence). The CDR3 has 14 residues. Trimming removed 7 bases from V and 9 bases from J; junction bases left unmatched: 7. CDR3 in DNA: TGTGCCAGTACCCCGGACAGGGGTGGTTCACCCCTCCACTTT. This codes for CASTPDRGGSPLHF.

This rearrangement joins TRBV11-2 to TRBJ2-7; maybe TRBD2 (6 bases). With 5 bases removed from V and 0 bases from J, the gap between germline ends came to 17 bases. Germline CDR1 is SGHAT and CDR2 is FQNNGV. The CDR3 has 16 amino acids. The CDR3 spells CASSRSRQTSSYEQYF. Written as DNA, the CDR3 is TGTGCCAGCAGCCGAAGCCGCCAGACTAGCTCCTACGAGCAGTACTTC.

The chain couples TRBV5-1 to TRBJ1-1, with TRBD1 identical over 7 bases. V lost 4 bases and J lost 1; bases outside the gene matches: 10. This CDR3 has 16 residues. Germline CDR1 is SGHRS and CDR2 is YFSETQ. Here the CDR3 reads CASSRTGITQNTEAFF. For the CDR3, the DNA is TGCGCCAGCAGCCGGACAGGCATTACCCAGAACACTGAAGCTTTCTTT.

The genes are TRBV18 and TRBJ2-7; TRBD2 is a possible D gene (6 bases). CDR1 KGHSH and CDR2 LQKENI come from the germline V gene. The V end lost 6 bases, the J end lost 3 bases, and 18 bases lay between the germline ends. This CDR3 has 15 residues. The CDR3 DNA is TGTGCCAGCTCCCCGGGGCGGGGCGACTACTACGAGCAGTACTTC. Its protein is CASSPGRGDYYEQYF.

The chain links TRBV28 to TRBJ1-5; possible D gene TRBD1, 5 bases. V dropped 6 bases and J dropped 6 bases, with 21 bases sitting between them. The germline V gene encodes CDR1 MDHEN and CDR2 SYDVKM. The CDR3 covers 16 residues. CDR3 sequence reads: CASSHAGPDWGQPQHF. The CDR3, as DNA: TGTGCCAGCAGCCATGCGGGACCGGACTGGGGTCAGCCCCAGCATTTT.

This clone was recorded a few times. The CDR3, as DNA: TGTGCCAGCAGCGTTCACACCGGGGAGCTGTTTTTT. Encoded protein: CASSVHTGELFF. The chain uses TRBV2 and TRBJ2-2; D not resolved. Germline V gives CDR1 SNHLY, CDR2 FYNNEI. V lost 6 bases, J lost 3 bases, and 5 bases lay in between. CDR3 length: 12 amino acids. The variable domain in full, with the rest retrieved from reference TRBV2 and TRBJ2-2, is EPEVTQTPSHQVTQMGQEVILRCVPISNHLYFYWYRQILGQKVEFLVSFYNNEISEKSEIFDDQFSVERPDGSNFTLKIRSTKLEDSAMYFCASSVHTGELFFGEGSRLTVL.

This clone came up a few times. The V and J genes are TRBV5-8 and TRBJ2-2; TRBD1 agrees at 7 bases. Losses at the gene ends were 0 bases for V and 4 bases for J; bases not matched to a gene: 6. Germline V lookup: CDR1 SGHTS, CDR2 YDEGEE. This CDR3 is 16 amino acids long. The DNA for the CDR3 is TGTGCCAGCAGCTTGGTTGTAGGGGGCCCCACCGGGGAGCTGTTTTTT. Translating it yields CASSLVVGGPTGELFF.

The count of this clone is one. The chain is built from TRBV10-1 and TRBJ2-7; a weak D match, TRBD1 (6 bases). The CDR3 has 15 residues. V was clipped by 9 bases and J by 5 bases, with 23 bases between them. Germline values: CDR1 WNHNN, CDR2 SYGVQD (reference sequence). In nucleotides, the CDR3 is TGCGCCAGGATCGTTCACGGGACACCTATTGACGAGCAGTACTTC. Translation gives CARIVHGTPIDEQYF.

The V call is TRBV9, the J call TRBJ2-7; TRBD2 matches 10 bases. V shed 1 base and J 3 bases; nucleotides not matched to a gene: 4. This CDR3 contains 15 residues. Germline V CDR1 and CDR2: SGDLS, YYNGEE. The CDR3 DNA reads TGTGCCAGCAGCGTATCTAGCGGGAGTTTCTACGAGCAGTACTTC. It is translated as CASSVSSGSFYEQYF.

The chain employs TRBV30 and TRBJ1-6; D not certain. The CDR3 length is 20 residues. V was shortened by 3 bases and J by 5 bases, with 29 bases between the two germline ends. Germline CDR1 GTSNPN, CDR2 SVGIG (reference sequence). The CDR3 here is CAWSFRSEAASLFNNSPLHF. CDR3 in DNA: TGTGCCTGGAGCTTTCGGTCTGAAGCCGCCTCCCTATTTAATAATTCACCCCTCCACTTT.

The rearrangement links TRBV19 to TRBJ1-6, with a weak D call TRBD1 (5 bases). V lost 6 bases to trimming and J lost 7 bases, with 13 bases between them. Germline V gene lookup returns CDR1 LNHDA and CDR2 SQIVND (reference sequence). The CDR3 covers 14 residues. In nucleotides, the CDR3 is TGTGCCAGTAGGCGGGACGGGATGAATTCACCCCTCCACTTT. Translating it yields CASRRDGMNSPLHF.

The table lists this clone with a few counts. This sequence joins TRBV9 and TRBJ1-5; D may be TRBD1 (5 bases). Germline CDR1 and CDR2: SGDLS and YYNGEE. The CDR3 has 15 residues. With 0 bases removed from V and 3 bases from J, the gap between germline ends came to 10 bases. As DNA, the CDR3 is TGTGCCAGCAGCGTAGCTTGGGGCCCCAATCAGCCCCAGCATTTT. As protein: CASSVAWGPNQPQHF.

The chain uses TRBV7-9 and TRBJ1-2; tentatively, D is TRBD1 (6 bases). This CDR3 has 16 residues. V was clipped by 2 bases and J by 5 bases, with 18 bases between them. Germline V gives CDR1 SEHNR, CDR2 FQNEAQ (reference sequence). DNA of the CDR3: TGTGCCAGCAGCTTAACCCACTTAGGACAGCAGTATGGCTACACCTTC. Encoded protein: CASSLTHLGQQYGYTF.

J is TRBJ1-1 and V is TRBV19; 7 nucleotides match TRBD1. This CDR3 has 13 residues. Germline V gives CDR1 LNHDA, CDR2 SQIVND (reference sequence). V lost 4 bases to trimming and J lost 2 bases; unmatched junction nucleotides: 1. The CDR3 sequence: CASSNRGNTEAFF. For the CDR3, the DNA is TGTGCCAGTAGTAACAGGGGAAACACTGAAGCTTTCTTT.

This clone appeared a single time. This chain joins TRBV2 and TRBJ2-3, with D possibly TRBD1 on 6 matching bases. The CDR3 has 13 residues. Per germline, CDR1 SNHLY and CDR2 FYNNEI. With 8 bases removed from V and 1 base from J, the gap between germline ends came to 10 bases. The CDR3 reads CASGAGGTDTQYF. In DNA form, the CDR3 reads TGTGCCAGCGGGGCAGGGGGCACAGATACGCAGTATTTT.

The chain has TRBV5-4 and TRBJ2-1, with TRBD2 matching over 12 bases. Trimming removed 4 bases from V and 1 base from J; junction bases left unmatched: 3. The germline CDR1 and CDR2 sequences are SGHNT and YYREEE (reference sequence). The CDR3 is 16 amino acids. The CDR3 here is CASSTSGGRSYNEQFF. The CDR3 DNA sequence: TGTGCCAGCAGCACTAGCGGGGGGCGATCCTACAATGAGCAGTTCTTC.

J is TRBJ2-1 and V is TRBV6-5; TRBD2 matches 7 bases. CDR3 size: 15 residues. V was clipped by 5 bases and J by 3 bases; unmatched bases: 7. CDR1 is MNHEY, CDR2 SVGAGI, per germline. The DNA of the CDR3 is TGTGCCAGCAGTCCGTTAGCGGGTCTCTACAATGAGCAGTTCTTC. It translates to CASSPLAGLYNEQFF.

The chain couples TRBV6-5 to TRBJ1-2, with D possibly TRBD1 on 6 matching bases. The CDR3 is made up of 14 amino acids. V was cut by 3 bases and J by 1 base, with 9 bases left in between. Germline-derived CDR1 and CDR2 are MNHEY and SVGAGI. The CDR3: CASSYSDSNYGYTF. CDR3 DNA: TGTGCCAGCAGTTATTCGGACAGTAACTATGGCTACACCTTC.

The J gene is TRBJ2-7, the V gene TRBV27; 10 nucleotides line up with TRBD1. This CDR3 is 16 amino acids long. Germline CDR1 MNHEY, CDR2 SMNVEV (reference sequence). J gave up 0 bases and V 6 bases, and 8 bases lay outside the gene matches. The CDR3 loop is CASRNKGQGFSYEQYF. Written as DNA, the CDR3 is TGTGCCAGCAGAAACAAGGGACAGGGGTTCTCCTACGAGCAGTACTTC.